The rows below give T cell receptor beta chains drawn from one sample of a study of early T cells in non-severe SARS-CoV-2 infection. Via MiXCR, TCRdb re-called the 5' RACE reads, giving one row per CDR3 protein. The data hold about 87,000 distinct CDR3 sequences, with 14% observed a single time. The specimen sequenced was whole blood. These receptors were collected from an adult who was a healthcare worker with PCR-confirmed SARS-CoV-2 infection or an uninfected control (not recorded which). The CDR3 runs from the conserved cysteine through the conserved F or W. A D gene is named only where the DNA matches it firmly. Clone size is given for some rows only: seen once, a few or many times, or a class if the clone is expanded.

TRBV5-5	TRBJ2-7	few	NA	TGTGCCAGCAGCTTGGACGGACGGCGGGAGCAGTACTTC	CASSLDGRREQYF
TRBV19	TRBJ1-5	few	NA	TGTGCCAGTAGTATAGTTGGGGACTATAGCAATCAGCCCCAGCATTTT	CASSIVGDYSNQPQHF
TRBV7-7	TRBJ2-2	NA	NA	TGTGCTAGCAGCATGGACCGGGGCGGGGAGCTGTTTTTT	CASSMDRGGELFF
TRBV6-6	TRBJ2-5	NA	NA	TGTGCCAGCAGCCCCGGACAGTTCGGAATACAAGAGACCCAGTACTTC	CASSPGQFGIQETQYF
TRBV11-2	TRBJ2-1	many	NA	TGTGCCAGCAGCTTCCGTGAAATTTACAATGAGCAGTTCTTC	CASSFREIYNEQFF
TRBV27	TRBJ1-1	few	NA	TGTGCCAGCAGTTCACCGGCCGGGGTGCACACTGAAGCTTTCTTT	CASSSPAGVHTEAFF
TRBV7-8	TRBJ1-4	few	NA	TGTGCCAGCAGCTTAGAGGCGGGGGATCTGACTAATGAAAAACTGTTTTTT	CASSLEAGDLTNEKLFF
TRBV20-1	TRBJ1-5	many	NA	TGCAGTGCTACGAACCTGGGGCGCGGGAGCAATCAGCCCCAGCATTTT	CSATNLGRGSNQPQHF
TRBV19	TRBJ2-7	few	NA	TGTGCCAGTAGTACCCGGGCCCTCTACTACGAGCAGTACTTC	CASSTRALYYEQYF
TRBV28	TRBJ2-1	NA	TRBD2	TGTGCCAGCAGTTTTGGTGCGGAGGGGCTAGCGGGGTCCTTCTCCTACAATGAGCAGTTCTTC	CASSFGAEGLAGSFSYNEQFF
TRBV5-1	TRBJ2-5	few	NA	TGCGCCAGCAGCTTGGAGGGGGGCCAAGAGACCCAGTACTTC	CASSLEGGQETQYF
TRBV28	TRBJ2-5	few	NA	TGTGCCAGCAGTTCGGGTCTAGCGACCCAGTACTTC	CASSSGLATQYF
TRBV5-1	TRBJ2-2	NA	NA	TGCGCCAGCAGCTTGGAGGGACATCGGAACACCGGGGAGCTGTTTTTT	CASSLEGHRNTGELFF
TRBV20-1	TRBJ2-2	many	TRBD1	TGCAGTGCTAGAGATATCCTTCAAATCCCGGGACAGGGTTGGTTCGGGGAGCTGTTTTTT	CSARDILQIPGQGWFGELFF
TRBV6-2/TRBV6-3	TRBJ2-2	many	NA	TGTGCCAGCAGTTACTCTCAAGAAGGCACCGGGGAGCTGTTTTTT	CASSYSQEGTGELFF
TRBV20-1	TRBJ2-4	NA	TRBD2	TGCAGTGCTAGAGACATAGCGGGGGGGCCGTTCAAAAACATTCAGTACTTC	CSARDIAGGPFKNIQYF
TRBV6-5	TRBJ1-1	few	NA	TGTGCCAGCAGTTCAAACTTGAACACTGAAGCTTTCTTT	CASSSNLNTEAFF
TRBV10-3	TRBJ2-7	few	NA	TGTGCCATCAGTGAGGTTGGGGAGCAGTACTTC	CAISEVGEQYF
TRBV29-1	TRBJ2-5	few	NA	TGCAGCGTTGGGCAGTTACAAGAGACCCAGTACTTC	CSVGQLQETQYF
TRBV29-1	TRBJ1-1	few	NA	TGCAGCGGAGGGGATCGGGACACTGAAGCTTTCTTT	CSGGDRDTEAFF
TRBV6-6	TRBJ1-2	few	TRBD1	TGTGCCAGCAGCCGAGCCGCGGGACAGGGGGCGCGAGGCTACACCTTC	CASSRAAGQGARGYTF
TRBV29-1	TRBJ2-7	NA	NA	TGCAGCGTTGAAGATGTGGGGGAGGCGTACTTC	CSVEDVGEAYF
TRBV5-1	TRBJ1-1	few	NA	TGCGCCAGCAGCGAGGGACATGTTAACACTGAAGCTTTCTTT	CASSEGHVNTEAFF
TRBV7-9	TRBJ2-1	few	TRBD1	TGTGCCAGCAGCTCGTGGGCAGGGGGTAGGAATGAGCAGTTCTTC	CASSSWAGGRNEQFF
TRBV7-9	TRBJ2-3	few	NA	TGTGCCAGCAGCCTGACCATAGATACGCAGTATTTT	CASSLTIDTQYF
TRBV20-1	TRBJ1-5	many	NA	TGCAGTGCTAGAGCAGAGGGTTTATCGCCCCAGCATTTT	CSARAEGLSPQHF
TRBV5-1	TRBJ2-3	few	NA	TGCGCCAGCAGCTTGTTAGGATCTAGCACAGATACGCAGTATTTT	CASSLLGSSTDTQYF
TRBV7-2	TRBJ1-3	many	NA	TGTGCCAGCAGCTTAAGGGGCTCTGGAAACACCATATATTTT	CASSLRGSGNTIYF
TRBV15	TRBJ2-7	NA	NA	TGTGCCACCAGCAGAGGCGCAACCGGCTACGAGCAGTACTTC	CATSRGATGYEQYF
TRBV7-9	TRBJ2-3	few	NA	TGTGCCAGCAGCCAGCCGACAGGCGTTTACACAGATACGCAGTATTTT	CASSQPTGVYTDTQYF
TRBV29-1	TRBJ2-1	NA	NA	TGCAGCGTTGAGTCCGGGAAGGTCGCCTACAATGAGCAGTTCTTC	CSVESGKVAYNEQFF